This T cell receptor beta chain was sequenced during a study of cytomegalovirus exposure and HLA in healthy donors. Study context: Researchers previously reported finding fewer than 120 million unique TCR beta sequences from 150 million to 200 million T cells. There were 350 to 400 genotyped donors. Of these, roughly 82% fell in the genetic ancestry cluster associated with self-reported Caucasian donors.

Study findings and constraints: TCR beta V- and J-gene trimming was later associated with a missense DCLRE1C variant.

This PCR relied on a set of 60 Vbeta primers and 13 Jbeta primers. Only in-frame clones appear in the TCRdb table, and some are missing; sequencing was by immunoSEQ multiplex PCR. The top ten hold about an eighth of the sample, which has roughly 80,000 clones, roughly 76% seen once. Germline V gene lookup returns CDR1 SGHRS and CDR2 YFSETQ. This CDR3 is 13 amino acids long. Trimming cost V 4 bases and J 6 bases, with 14 bases left between them. As for this clone: Its antigen is not known.

This TCR came from a male donor in good health and CMV-seropositive. The chain couples TRBV5-1 to TRBJ2-7; a weak D match, TRBD2 (6 bases). Sequencing was carried out using PBMCs. The CDR3 sequence is CASSLTGLLEQYF. CDR3 nucleotide sequence: TGCGCCAGCAGCCTTACGGGACTTCTCGAGCAGTACTTC. The whole variable domain, filled in from reference TRBV5-1 and TRBJ2-7, reads KAGVTQTPRYLIKTRGQQVTLSCSPISGHRSVSWYQQTPGQGLQFLFEYFSETQRNKGNFPGRFSGRQFSNSRSEMNVSTLELGDSALYLCASSLTGLLEQYFGPGTRLTVT.